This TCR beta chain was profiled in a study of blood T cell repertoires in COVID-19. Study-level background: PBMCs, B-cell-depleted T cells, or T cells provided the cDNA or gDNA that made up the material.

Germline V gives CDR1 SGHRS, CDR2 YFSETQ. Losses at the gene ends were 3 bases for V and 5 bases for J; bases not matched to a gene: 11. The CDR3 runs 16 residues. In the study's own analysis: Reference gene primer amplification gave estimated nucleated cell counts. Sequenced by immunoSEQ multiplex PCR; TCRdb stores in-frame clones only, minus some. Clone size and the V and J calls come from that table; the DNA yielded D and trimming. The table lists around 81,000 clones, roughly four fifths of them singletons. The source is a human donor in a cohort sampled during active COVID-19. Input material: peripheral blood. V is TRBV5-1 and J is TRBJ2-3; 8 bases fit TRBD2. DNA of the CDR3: TGCGCCAGCAGCTGGCAAGAGACCGCGGGGGGAGATACGCAGTATTTT. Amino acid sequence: CASSWQETAGGDTQYF.